This T cell receptor beta chain was identified during a study of blood T cells in healthy people across ages. Study-level findings and limits: Compared with aged donors, long-lived donors showed fewer expanded clones, suggesting selection.

Worth noting for this clonotype: Its antigen is currently unknown.

It was with a sample-barcoded 5' primer and a J-beta primer mix that a second PCR of roughly 7 to 12 cycles was run. TCRdb ran MiXCR on the 5' RACE reads and lists one entry per CDR3 protein. This table holds 1.5 million to 2 million distinct CDR3 sequences, 28% found once. Trimming took 4 bases from V and 5 from J, leaving 32 bases between them. Germline-derived CDR1 and CDR2 are SEHNR and FQNEAQ (reference sequence). This CDR3 spans 20 amino acids. Sequencing was performed on blood. The rearrangement uses TRBV7-9 and TRBJ1-1; TRBD1 is a possible D gene (5 bases). The sequence derives from a woman aged 25 to 39 in good health. CDR3 in DNA: TGTGCCAGCAGCTCCTTCTCCGGGACGGGGTTGAAAGATAGAAGTACTGAAGCTTTCTTT. This sequence encodes CASSSFSGTGLKDRSTEAFF.